These 19 T cell receptor beta chains came from one sample sequenced in a study of a mutant IDH1 vaccine in newly diagnosed glioma. Measured with immunoSEQ multiplex PCR; TCRdb has only the in-frame clones, and not every one. Of tens of thousands of clones in the sample, 60% to 85% were seen once. Indicated time point: week 23, last vaccination. Every vaccination contained 300 ug of the mutant IDH1 20-mer peptide and was paired with topical imiquimod. Their target antigens are unknown. This specimen consisted of PBMCs, obtained from a glioma patient whose treatment included an IDH1 peptide vaccine. All receptors come from a woman aged 40 to 49 with glioma. Some clones in this sample may be carry-over from other donors' samples.

This clone was counted a few times. This chain links TRBV5-4 with TRBJ2-5, with D possibly TRBD1 on 6 matching bases. The germline V gene has CDR1 SGHNT and CDR2 YYREEE (reference sequence). The CDR3 sequence is 14 residues long. The V gene lost 10 bases and the J gene lost 5 bases, with 21 bases spanning the gap. The CDR3 sequence: CAGTRPGHPETQYF. The CDR3 coding sequence is TGTGCCGGTACCCGACCGGGACATCCGGAGACCCAGTACTTC.

This clone was recorded only once. The chain links TRBV2 to TRBJ1-5, with D possibly matching TRBD1 (5 bases). Germline CDR1 reads SNHLY; CDR2 reads FYNNEI. This CDR3 region has 17 residues. V was shortened by 3 bases and J by 2 bases, with 17 bases between the two germline ends. The chain's CDR3 is CASSENRGVEGNQPQHF. DNA for the CDR3: TGTGCCAGCAGTGAGAACAGAGGGGTCGAGGGCAATCAGCCCCAGCATTTT.

V and J are TRBV4-1 and TRBJ2-7, with 9 bases that match TRBD1. The junction had 3 bases not matched to a gene; V was cut back by 1 base and J by 2 bases. The germline V gene has CDR1 MGHRA and CDR2 YSYEKL. This CDR3 contains 15 residues. This chain's CDR3 is CASSQAGTGTYEQYF. For the CDR3, the DNA is TGCGCCAGCAGCCAAGCCGGGACAGGGACCTACGAGCAGTACTTC.

The rearrangement uses TRBV13 and TRBJ1-4, with TRBD1 identical over 10 bases. CDR1 PRHDT and CDR2 FYEKMQ come from the germline V gene (reference sequence). The V segment lost 0 bases and the J segment 11 bases; nucleotides outside the gene matches: 6. The CDR3 consists of 15 residues. This CDR3 reads CASSLGTGGKEKLFF. As DNA, the CDR3 is TGTGCCAGCAGCTTAGGGACAGGGGGCAAGGAGAAACTGTTTTTT.

The chain combines TRBV9 with TRBJ1-5; maybe TRBD1 (5 bases). Trimming shortened V by 0 bases and J by 8 bases, and 9 bases separated the two germline ends. From germline, CDR1 is SGDLS and CDR2 YYNGEE. CDR3 length equals 13 residues. The CDR3 DNA is TGTGCCAGCAGCGTAGGGGGCGCGAAGCCCCAGCATTTT. This translates into CASSVGGAKPQHF.

In nucleotides, the CDR3 is TGCGCCAGCAGCCACCTGACAGGGAACACTGAAGCTTTCTTT. It is translated as CASSHLTGNTEAFF. The V call is TRBV4-1, the J call TRBJ1-1; possible D gene TRBD1, 6 bases. Germline V gives CDR1 MGHRA, CDR2 YSYEKL. Trimming removed 3 bases at V and 1 base at J, with 9 bases between. The CDR3 length is 14 residues.

The chain couples TRBV19 to TRBJ2-2, with D perhaps matching TRBD1 (5 bases). The ends were cut back, 2 bases at V and 7 bases at J, with 11 bases in the middle. Germline assignment: CDR1 LNHDA and CDR2 SQIVND (reference sequence). The CDR3 consists of 14 residues. The CDR3, as DNA: TGTGCCAGTAGTATAAACTCAGGGTACGGGGAGCTGTTTTTT. It specifies CASSINSGYGELFF.

The genes are TRBV29-1 and TRBJ2-3; 16 bases are shared with TRBD2. Per the germline V gene, CDR1 is SQVTM and CDR2 is ANQGSEA. Losses at the gene ends were 7 bases for V and 4 bases for J; bases not matched to a gene: 5. The CDR3 has 15 amino acids. CDR3 amino acids: CSAGTSGREPDTQYF. CDR3 DNA sequence: TGCAGCGCCGGGACTAGCGGGAGGGAGCCAGATACGCAGTATTTT.

The chain joins TRBV4-2 to TRBJ1-1; D unresolved. This CDR3 has 13 amino acids. With 0 bases removed from V and 8 bases from J, the gap between germline ends came to 10 bases. Germline assignment: CDR1 LGHNA and CDR2 YNFKEQ. The CDR3 reads CASSQERRTEAFF. The CDR3, as DNA: TGTGCCAGCAGCCAAGAACGGAGGACCGAAGCTTTCTTT.

The J gene is TRBJ2-7, the V gene TRBV9, with TRBD2 matching over 8 bases. The CDR3 totals 14 residues. Germline lookup yields CDR1 SGDLS and CDR2 YYNGEE. V lost 4 bases, J lost 4 bases, and 7 bases stayed unmatched. The CDR3 region is CASSPGGAKYEQYF. The CDR3 DNA reads as TGTGCCAGCAGCCCCGGGGGGGCGAAATACGAGCAGTACTTC.

The chain has TRBV11-1 and TRBJ1-6; D unresolved. The germline gives CDR1 SGHAT, CDR2 FQDESV (reference sequence). V was pared by 6 bases and J by 7 bases, with 19 bases between. CDR3 length: 16 amino acids. The CDR3 loop is CASSRSIRAGNSPLHF. In DNA form, the CDR3 reads TGTGCCAGCAGTCGATCGATACGAGCTGGGAATTCACCCCTCCACTTT.

The chain has TRBV7-3 and TRBJ2-3; D possibly corresponds to TRBD2 (6 bases). CDR3 length: 18 residues. Germline V gene lookup returns CDR1 SGHTA and CDR2 FQGTGA. Trimming removed 0 bases at V and 0 bases at J, with 16 bases between. The CDR3 region is CASSLTGLEGPSTDTQYF. The CDR3 DNA reads as TGTGCCAGCAGCTTAACGGGTCTGGAGGGGCCTAGCACAGATACGCAGTATTTT.

The chain carries TRBV7-3 and TRBJ1-2; no definite D call. The CDR3 runs 13 residues. CDR1 and CDR2 from the germline V gene are SGHTA and FQGTGA. The V and J ends lost 3 bases and 2 bases respectively, with 7 bases between them. The CDR3 loop reads CASSLGGNYGYTF. The DNA of the CDR3 is TGTGCCAGCAGCTTGGGAGGGAACTATGGCTACACCTTC.

The count of this clone is one. The J gene is TRBJ1-5, the V gene TRBV10-2; 7 bases map to TRBD1. The trim removed 6 bases at V and 2 bases at J, leaving 4 bases unmatched. Germline V lookup: CDR1 WSHSY, CDR2 SAAADI. The CDR3 sequence is 14 residues long. In DNA, the CDR3 is TGCGCCAGCAGCGTACAGGGGCGCAATCAGCCCCAGCATTTT. It yields the protein CASSVQGRNQPQHF.

This chain uses TRBV5-4 with TRBJ2-7; TRBD2 matches 11 bases. This CDR3 has 16 residues. Germline CDR1 SGHNT, CDR2 YYREEE (reference sequence). Trimming at V came to 0 bases and at J to 4 bases, leaving 6 bases not matched to a gene. CDR3 sequence (DNA): TGTGCCAGCAGCTTGGAACTAGCGGGAGTTCTGTACGAGCAGTACTTC. As protein: CASSLELAGVLYEQYF.

This sequence joins TRBV7-2 and TRBJ2-7; the D call may be TRBD1 or TRBD2 (5 bases each). Trimming pared 1 base from V and 6 bases from J, leaving 19 bases between. Per the germline V gene, CDR1 is SGHTA and CDR2 is FQGNSA. CDR3 size: 16 residues. The CDR3 bases are TGTGCCAGCAGCTTAGACGGCAGCCGGAGAGGGGCCGAGCAGTACTTC. The encoded protein is CASSLDGSRRGAEQYF.

The chain couples TRBV7-9 to TRBJ2-7; possibly TRBD1 for D (5 bases). The germline V and J ends were trimmed by 3 bases and 3 bases, with 9 bases remaining between them. Germline V lookup: CDR1 SEHNR, CDR2 FQNEAQ (reference sequence). The CDR3 loop spans 13 amino acids. CDR3 region: CASSFPRVYEQYF. The CDR3 DNA reads as TGTGCCAGCAGCTTCCCCAGGGTCTACGAGCAGTACTTC.

The rearrangement links TRBV5-4 to TRBJ2-5; maybe TRBD2 (6 bases). Trimming took off 5 bases at V and 2 bases at J, with 16 bases between the two ends. From germline, CDR1 is SGHNT and CDR2 YYREEE (reference sequence). This CDR3 spans 15 amino acids. In nucleotides, the CDR3 is TGTGCCAGCAGGCCGTCCGGGAGAAGACAAGAGACCCAGTACTTC. This sequence encodes CASRPSGRRQETQYF.

The V call is TRBV2, the J call TRBJ2-3; TRBD1 aligns across 8 bases. The junction had 13 bases not matched to a gene; V was cut back by 6 bases and J by 5 bases. Per the germline V gene, CDR1 is SNHLY and CDR2 is FYNNEI. CDR3 length: 16 residues. CDR3 protein: CASRLPTGEDRDTQYF. Written as DNA, the CDR3 is TGTGCCAGCAGACTACCGACAGGGGAGGATAGAGATACGCAGTATTTT.